What follows describes a single TCR beta chain. The sample holds many counts of this clonotype. Its antigen is not yet known. One base away there is no much larger clone; base qualities are not given. The sample's treatment or condition label, in plain terms: live attenuated yellow fever vaccine strain. PBMCs were isolated from peripheral blood using a standard Ficoll-Paque protocol. Dynabeads CD4 and CD8 positive selection kits were used to isolate the CD4 and CD8 T-cell fractions. TriZol was used to extract RNA from bulk PBMCs, from CD4 and CD8 fractions, and from dextramer-positive and dextramer-negative fractions. The reads were generated on an Illumina NovaSeq 6000. Synthesis of TCR cDNA relied on 5'RACE template switching, a step that introduced a universal primer site along with unique molecular identifiers. cDNA synthesis was primed from both the TCR alpha and TCR beta constant segments. Library amplification involved two PCR steps, and the second step added sample barcodes and sequencing adapters. Sequencing of the libraries was done on either Illumina HiSeq 2500 (2x100 bp) or NovaSeq (2x150 bp). Per the source publication's procedure: Demultiplexing of reads and collapsing into UMI consensus sequences were performed with MIGEC, and V(D)J alignment was carried out with MiXCR. Clonotypes responding to the vaccine were identified with edgeR on replicate PBMC samples, with the criteria of FDR below 0.01 and a log2 fold change above 5 up to day 15. Each bulk clonotype was labeled CD4 or CD8 based on which sequenced repertoire, CD4 or CD8, contained the clonotype at higher abundance. The raw public data were reprocessed by TCRdb itself: fastp quality trimming at Q25, MiXCR clonotype calling, in-frame beta chains only. Each entry is one CDR3 protein sequence, shown with its most common DNA and genes. The V and J calls were not made by the authors but by TCRdb's processing. Across this sample there are 95,000 to 150,000 distinct CDR3 sequences, with 13% to 15% seen only once. The ten most abundant clones make up 43% of the sample.

These data are taken from a study of T cells after yellow fever vaccination (dated by TCRdb to the late 2010s). Regarding the research as a whole: The SMART-Seq v4 Ultra Low Input RNA kit was used to prepare libraries from fractions with low cell numbers. Bulk TCR alpha and beta repertoires were sequenced longitudinally to track T-cell clones before and after primary and booster YFV17D yellow fever vaccination. Two healthy male donors, one aged 18 to 29 and one aged 30 to 40 years, made up the cohort. Blood was drawn at multiple timepoints before and after primary and secondary immunization, with bulk PBMC replicates and cell subsets isolated. The full study reports these points: The secondary T-cell response was found to be weaker but faster than the primary response, with a peak reached on day 5 rather than on day 15. Most clones expanded after primary vaccination (almost 97% of CD4 and roughly 88% of CD8) were re-detected after the booster, suggesting that broad memory maintenance occurred. Because the study included only two donors, the extent to which the findings can be generalized is limited. Computational filtering was needed because FACS-sorted repertoires could contain abundant contaminating clonotypes from the bulk population. A small share of clonotypes was detected in both CD4 and CD8 compartments, with the overlap likely arising from convergent recombination.

This material consisted of CD8+ T cells sorted from PBMCs, taken 5 days after the yellow fever booster vaccination. This TCR was sampled from a man between 18 and 35 years old who received the YFV17D yellow fever vaccine.

The CDR3 protein is CASSTRDSGQETQYF. In nucleotides, the sequence is TGCGCCAGCAGCACGCGGGACTCCGGCCAAGAGACCCAGTACTTC. The chain employs TRBV4-3 and TRBJ2-5; the D gene is perhaps TRBD2, from 6 matching bases. At the junction V is shortened by 5 bases and J by 1 base, with 14 bases in between. From the germline V gene, CDR1 is LGHNA and CDR2 is YSLEER. Its CDR3 holds 15 amino acids, cysteine through phenylalanine. CDR3 DNA only is kept here, 45 bases in frame from base 1.